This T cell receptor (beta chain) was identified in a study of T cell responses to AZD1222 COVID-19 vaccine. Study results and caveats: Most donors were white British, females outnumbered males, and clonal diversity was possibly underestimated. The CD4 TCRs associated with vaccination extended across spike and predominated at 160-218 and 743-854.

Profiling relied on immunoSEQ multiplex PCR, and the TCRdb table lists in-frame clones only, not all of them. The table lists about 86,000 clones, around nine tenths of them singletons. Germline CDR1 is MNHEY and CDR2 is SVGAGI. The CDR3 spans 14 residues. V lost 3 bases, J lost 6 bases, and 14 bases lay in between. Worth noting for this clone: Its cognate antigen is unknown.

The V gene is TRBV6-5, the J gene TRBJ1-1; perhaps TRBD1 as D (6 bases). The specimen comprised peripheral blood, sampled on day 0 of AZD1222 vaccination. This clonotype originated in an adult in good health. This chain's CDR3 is CASSYLTGNSEAFF. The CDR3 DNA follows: TGTGCCAGCAGTTATCTCACAGGGAATTCTGAAGCTTTCTTT.